The 15 T cell receptor beta chains listed next were all sequenced from one sample in a study of cytomegalovirus exposure and HLA in healthy donors. Amplification used 60 Vbeta primers and 13 Jbeta primers. Clones were read by immunoSEQ multiplex PCR, and TCRdb kept only the in-frame ones, dropping some. The sample includes some 120,000 clones, less than 70% of them seen just once. The material sequenced was PBMCs. These receptors were taken from a woman aged 30 to 39 in good health and CMV-seronegative.

The chain employs TRBV6-5 and TRBJ2-1; the D gene is possibly TRBD2 (6 bases). This CDR3 spans 15 amino acids. Trimming removed 2 bases from V and 4 bases from J, with 12 bases in between. Germline V gene data show CDR1 as MNHEY and CDR2 as SVGAGI. The CDR3 loop reads CASSYGGTRYNEQFF. In nucleotides, the CDR3 is TGTGCCAGCAGTTACGGCGGGACGAGGTACAATGAGCAGTTCTTC.

The sample holds a few counts of this clone. This chain joins TRBV14 and TRBJ2-5; D is perhaps TRBD2 (5 bases). Deletions cut 1 base from V and 2 bases from J, with 5 bases between. The CDR3 sequence is 13 residues long. Germline CDR1 is SGHDN and CDR2 is FVKESK. The CDR3 is CASSQGRQETQYF. The CDR3 region has the DNA TGTGCCAGCAGCCAAGGGAGGCAAGAGACCCAGTACTTC.

This chain uses TRBV28 with TRBJ2-2, with 8 bases fitting TRBD2. Trimming removed 7 bases from V and 4 bases from J; junction bases left unmatched: 8. Germline CDR1 is MDHEN and CDR2 is SYDVKM. CDR3 length: 15 amino acids. This CDR3 reads CASIGGEHVTGELFF. The CDR3 nucleotides read TGTGCCAGCATCGGGGGGGAGCATGTCACCGGGGAGCTGTTTTTT. Full variable domain (missing parts from reference TRBV28 and TRBJ2-2): DVKVTQSSRYLVKRTGEKVFLECVQDMDHENMFWYRQDPGLGLRLIYFSYDVKMKEKGDIPEGYSVSREKKERFSLILESASTNQTSMYLCASIGGEHVTGELFFGEGSRLTVL.

This clone is a singleton in its sample. This chain uses TRBV28 with TRBJ1-2; possible D gene TRBD1, 6 bases. V was pared by 5 bases and J by 3 bases, with 16 bases between. Germline values: CDR1 MDHEN, CDR2 SYDVKM. This CDR3 is 15 amino acids long. CDR3 bases: TGTGCCAGCAGTATCCGACAGGACGGTGACTATGGCTACACCTTC. Protein: CASSIRQDGDYGYTF.

This clone was found a few times. The chain uses TRBV28 and TRBJ1-5; TRBD1 is a possible D gene (6 bases). Trimming pared 6 bases from V and 6 bases from J, leaving 15 bases between. CDR1 MDHEN and CDR2 SYDVKM come from the germline V gene. This CDR3 has 14 residues. In nucleotides, the CDR3 is TGTGCCAGCAGCCTATTCGCAGGGGTTCAGCCCCAGCATTTT. This codes for CASSLFAGVQPQHF.

V is TRBV5-1 and J is TRBJ2-1; D is possibly TRBD2 (5 bases). The CDR3 contains 13 residues. Germline lookup yields CDR1 SGHRS and CDR2 YFSETQ. The germline V and J ends were trimmed by 5 bases and 9 bases, with 15 bases remaining between them. The CDR3 sequence is CASSGSLTGEQFF. In DNA form, the CDR3 reads TGCGCCAGCAGTGGGAGCCTTACCGGTGAGCAGTTCTTC.

In this sample, this clone turned up a few times. CDR3 amino acids: CASSLVGGNTEAFF. The DNA for the CDR3 is TGTGCCAGCAGCTTAGTGGGGGGGAACACTGAAGCTTTCTTT. This sequence joins TRBV7-2 and TRBJ1-1; TRBD1 is a possible D gene (5 bases). This CDR3 contains 14 residues. The germline gives CDR1 SGHTA, CDR2 FQGNSA. V was cut by 1 base and J by 1 base, with 7 bases left in between.

The chain couples TRBV27 to TRBJ1-4; D possibly corresponds to TRBD1 (6 bases). The germline gives CDR1 MNHEY, CDR2 SMNVEV (reference sequence). CDR3 size: 16 residues. V dropped 5 bases and J dropped 4 bases, with 17 bases sitting between them. CDR3 sequence: CASSPEYRAYNEKLFF. The CDR3 DNA sequence: TGTGCCAGCAGTCCCGAATACAGGGCCTATAATGAAAAACTGTTTTTT.

This clone was found a few times. The rearrangement links TRBV6-5 to TRBJ2-7; TRBD1 matches 7 bases. The trim removed 7 bases at V and 1 base at J, leaving 10 bases unmatched. Germline V lookup: CDR1 MNHEY, CDR2 SVGAGI. The CDR3 consists of 15 residues. CDR3 loop: CASNQGRGWSYEQYF. The CDR3, as DNA: TGTGCCAGCAACCAAGGCAGGGGGTGGTCCTACGAGCAGTACTTC.

The chain employs TRBV19 and TRBJ2-7; TRBD2 matches at 11 bases. The CDR3 loop spans 15 amino acids. Trimming at V came to 5 bases and at J to 2 bases, leaving 5 bases not matched to a gene. In germline, CDR1 is LNHDA, CDR2 SQIVND (reference sequence). The CDR3 nucleotides read TGTGCCAGTAGTGAAAGACTAGCGGGGCCCTACGAGCAGTACTTC. Amino acids: CASSERLAGPYEQYF.

This clone was seen more than once but under ten times. The rearrangement links TRBV7-8 to TRBJ2-5, with 9 bases aligning to TRBD1. V dropped 5 bases and J dropped 5; count of bases not matched to a gene: 3. Per germline, CDR1 SGHVS and CDR2 FQNEAQ. The CDR3 has 13 residues. As DNA, the CDR3 is TGTGCCAGCAGCGAGGACAGGGGCGAGACCCAGTACTTC. As protein: CASSEDRGETQYF.

The chain employs TRBV4-1 and TRBJ1-5, with D perhaps matching TRBD1 (6 bases). CDR1 and CDR2 (germline): MGHRA, YSYEKL. The V end lost 0 bases, the J end lost 6 bases, and 15 bases lay between the germline ends. There are 16 residues in the CDR3. The CDR3 region is CASSQEGWQGFQPQHF. CDR3 in DNA: TGCGCCAGCAGCCAAGAAGGGTGGCAGGGGTTTCAGCCCCAGCATTTT.

This clone was counted a few times. This specimen includes other DNA sequences encoding the same CDR3. This chain joins TRBV5-1 and TRBJ2-7; a weak D match, TRBD1 (6 bases). Trimming took 3 bases from V and 3 from J, leaving 10 bases between them. The germline V gene encodes CDR1 SGHRS and CDR2 YFSETQ. The CDR3 has 13 amino acids. This CDR3 reads CASSSGQSYEQYF. For the CDR3, the DNA is TGCGCCAGCAGCTCCGGACAGAGCTACGAGCAGTACTTC.

The rearrangement joins TRBV5-1 to TRBJ2-1, with D possibly being TRBD2 (5 bases). The CDR3 totals 15 residues. Trimming shortened V by 0 bases and J by 1 base, and 8 bases separated the two germline ends. From germline, CDR1 is SGHRS and CDR2 YFSETQ. As DNA, the CDR3 is TGCGCCAGCAGCTTGGCTAGCCTATCCTACAATGAGCAGTTCTTC. It yields the protein CASSLASLSYNEQFF.

The DNA for the CDR3 is TGTGCCGCTTCCCGTGGGGGGAACTATGGCTACACCTTC. It is translated as CAASRGGNYGYTF. The chain uses TRBV10-3 and TRBJ1-2; TRBD1 might be the D (5 bases). The germline gives CDR1 ENHRY, CDR2 SYGVKD. V shed 11 bases and J shed 2 bases, with 15 bases lying between them. This CDR3 region has 13 residues.